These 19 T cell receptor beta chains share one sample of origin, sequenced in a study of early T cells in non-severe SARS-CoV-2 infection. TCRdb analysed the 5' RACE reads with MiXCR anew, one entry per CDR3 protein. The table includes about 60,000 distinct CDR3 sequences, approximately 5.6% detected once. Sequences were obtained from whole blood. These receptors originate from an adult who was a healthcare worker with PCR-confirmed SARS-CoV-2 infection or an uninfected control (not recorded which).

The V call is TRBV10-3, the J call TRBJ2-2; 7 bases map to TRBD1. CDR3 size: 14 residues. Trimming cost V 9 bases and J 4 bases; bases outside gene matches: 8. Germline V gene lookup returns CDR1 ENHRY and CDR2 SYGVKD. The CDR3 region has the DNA TGTGCCATTCGACAGGGCGAAGGCACCGGGGAGCTGTTTTTT. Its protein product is CAIRQGEGTGELFF.

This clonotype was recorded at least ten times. CDR3 coding DNA: TGTGCCATCAGTCGAGAGAGAGACACTGAAGCTTTCTTT. This gives the protein CAISRERDTEAFF. The chain joins TRBV10-3 to TRBJ1-1; D remains ambiguous. Germline V gives CDR1 ENHRY, CDR2 SYGVKD. This CDR3 contains 13 residues. The V end was cut by 5 bases, the J end by 3 bases, with 10 bases between.

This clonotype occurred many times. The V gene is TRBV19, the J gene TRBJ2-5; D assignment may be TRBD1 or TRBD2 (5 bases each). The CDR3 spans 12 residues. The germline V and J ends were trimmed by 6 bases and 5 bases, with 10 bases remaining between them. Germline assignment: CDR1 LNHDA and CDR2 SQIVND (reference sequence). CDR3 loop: CASRQAGETQYF. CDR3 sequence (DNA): TGTGCCAGTAGACAGGCGGGCGAGACCCAGTACTTC.

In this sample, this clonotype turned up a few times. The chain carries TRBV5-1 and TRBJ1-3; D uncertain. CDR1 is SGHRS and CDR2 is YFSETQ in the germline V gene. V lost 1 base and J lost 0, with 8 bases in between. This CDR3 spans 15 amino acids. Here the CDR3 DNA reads TGCGCCAGCAGCTTGAGCAGCCTCTCTGGAAACACCATATATTTT. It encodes CASSLSSLSGNTIYF. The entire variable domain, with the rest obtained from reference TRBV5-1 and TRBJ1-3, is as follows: KAGVTQTPRYLIKTRGQQVTLSCSPISGHRSVSWYQQTPGQGLQFLFEYFSETQRNKGNFPGRFSGRQFSNSRSEMNVSTLELGDSALYLCASSLSSLSGNTIYFGEGSWLTVV.

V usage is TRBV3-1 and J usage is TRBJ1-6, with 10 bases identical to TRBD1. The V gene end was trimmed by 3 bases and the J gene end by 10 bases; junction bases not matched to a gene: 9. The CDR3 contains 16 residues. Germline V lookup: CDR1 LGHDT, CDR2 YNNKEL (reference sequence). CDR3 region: CASSHETGGGGSPLHF. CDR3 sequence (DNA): TGTGCCAGCAGCCACGAGACAGGGGGCGGCGGATCACCCCTCCACTTT. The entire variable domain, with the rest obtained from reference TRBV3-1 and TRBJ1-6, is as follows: DTAVSQTPKYLVTQMGNDKSIKCEQNLGHDTMYWYKQDSKKFLKIMFSYNNKELIINETVPNRFSPKSPDKAHLNLHINSLELGDSAVYFCASSHETGGGGSPLHFGNGTRLTVT.

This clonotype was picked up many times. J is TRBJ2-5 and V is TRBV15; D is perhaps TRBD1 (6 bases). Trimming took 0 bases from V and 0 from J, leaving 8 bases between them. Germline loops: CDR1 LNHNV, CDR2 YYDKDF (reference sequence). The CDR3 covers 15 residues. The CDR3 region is CATSREQGHQETQYF. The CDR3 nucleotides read TGTGCCACCAGCAGAGAACAGGGCCACCAAGAGACCCAGTACTTC. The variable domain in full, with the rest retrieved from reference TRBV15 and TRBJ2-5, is DAMVIQNPRYQVTQFGKPVTLSCSQTLNHNVMYWYQQKSSQAPKLLFHYYDKDFNNEADTPDNFQSRRPNTSFCFLDIRSPGLGDTAMYLCATSREQGHQETQYFGPGTRLLVL.

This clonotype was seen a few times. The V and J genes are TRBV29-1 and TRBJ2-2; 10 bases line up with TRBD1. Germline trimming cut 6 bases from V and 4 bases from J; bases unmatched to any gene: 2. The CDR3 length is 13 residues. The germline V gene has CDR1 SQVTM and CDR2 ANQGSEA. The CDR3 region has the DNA TGCAGCGTAGGACAGGGGGTCACCGGGGAGCTGTTTTTT. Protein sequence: CSVGQGVTGELFF.

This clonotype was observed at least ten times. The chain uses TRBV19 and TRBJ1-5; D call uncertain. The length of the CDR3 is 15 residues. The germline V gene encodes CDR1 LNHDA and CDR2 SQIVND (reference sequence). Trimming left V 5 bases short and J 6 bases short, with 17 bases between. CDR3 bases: TGTGCCAGTAGTGGGATTTCCCTTGCTAGTCAGCCCCAGCATTTT. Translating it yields CASSGISLASQPQHF.

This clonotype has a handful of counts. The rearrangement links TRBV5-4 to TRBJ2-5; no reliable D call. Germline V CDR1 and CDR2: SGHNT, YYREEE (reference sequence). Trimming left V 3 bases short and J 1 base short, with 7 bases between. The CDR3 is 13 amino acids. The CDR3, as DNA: TGTGCCAGCAGCTCCGGTATCCAAGAGACCCAGTACTTC. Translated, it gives CASSSGIQETQYF.

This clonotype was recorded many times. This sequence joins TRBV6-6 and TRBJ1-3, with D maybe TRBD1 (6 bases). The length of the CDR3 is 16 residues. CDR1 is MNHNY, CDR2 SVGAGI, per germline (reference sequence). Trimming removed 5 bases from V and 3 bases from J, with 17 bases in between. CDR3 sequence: CASSTSHRAGGNTIYF. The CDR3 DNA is TGTGCCAGCAGTACCAGTCACAGGGCTGGTGGAAACACCATATATTTT.

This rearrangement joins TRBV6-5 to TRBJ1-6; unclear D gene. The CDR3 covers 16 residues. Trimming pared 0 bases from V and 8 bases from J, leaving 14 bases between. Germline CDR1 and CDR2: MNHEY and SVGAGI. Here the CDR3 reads CASSYSRSPGDSPLHF. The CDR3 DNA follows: TGTGCCAGCAGTTACTCGAGGAGCCCCGGGGATTCACCCCTCCACTTT.

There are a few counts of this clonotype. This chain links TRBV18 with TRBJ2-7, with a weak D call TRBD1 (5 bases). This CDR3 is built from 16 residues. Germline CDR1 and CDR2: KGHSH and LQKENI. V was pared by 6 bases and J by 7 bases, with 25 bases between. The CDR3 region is CASSPQWKRGSNEQYF. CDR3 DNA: TGTGCCAGCTCGCCTCAGTGGAAAAGGGGTTCGAATGAGCAGTACTTC.

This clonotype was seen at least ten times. Here the CDR3 DNA reads TGTGCCAGCAGTTCCCAGGGGATAAGCTATGGCTACACCTTC. This encodes CASSSQGISYGYTF. The chain combines TRBV12-3 or TRBV12-4 with TRBJ1-2; D possibly corresponds to TRBD1 (6 bases). V lost 4 bases to trimming and J lost 4 bases, with 13 bases between them. This CDR3 region has 14 residues.

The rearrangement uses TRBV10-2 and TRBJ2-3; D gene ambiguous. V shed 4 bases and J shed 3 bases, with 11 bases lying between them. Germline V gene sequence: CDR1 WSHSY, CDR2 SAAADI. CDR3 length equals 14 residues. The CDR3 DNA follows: TGCGCCAGCAGTGGCCCTTCATTGACAGATACGCAGTATTTT. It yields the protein CASSGPSLTDTQYF.

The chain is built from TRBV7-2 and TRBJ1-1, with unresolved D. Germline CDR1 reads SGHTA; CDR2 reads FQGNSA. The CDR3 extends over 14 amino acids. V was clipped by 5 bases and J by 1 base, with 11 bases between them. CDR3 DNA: TGTGCCAGCAGCGCACACCAGACGAACACTGAAGCTTTCTTT. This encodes CASSAHQTNTEAFF.

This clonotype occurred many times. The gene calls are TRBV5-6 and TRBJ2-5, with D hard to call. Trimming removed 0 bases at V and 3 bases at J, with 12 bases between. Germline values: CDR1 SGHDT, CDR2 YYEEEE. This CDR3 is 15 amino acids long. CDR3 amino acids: CASSLARQSKETQYF. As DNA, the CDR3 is TGTGCCAGCAGCTTGGCCAGGCAGAGCAAAGAGACCCAGTACTTC.

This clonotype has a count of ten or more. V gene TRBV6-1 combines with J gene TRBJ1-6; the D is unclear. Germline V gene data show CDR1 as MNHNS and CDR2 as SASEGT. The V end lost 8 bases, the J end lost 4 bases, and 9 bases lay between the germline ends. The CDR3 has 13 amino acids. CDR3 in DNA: TGTGCCAGCGGGCCTACTTATAATTCACCCCTCCACTTT. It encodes CASGPTYNSPLHF.

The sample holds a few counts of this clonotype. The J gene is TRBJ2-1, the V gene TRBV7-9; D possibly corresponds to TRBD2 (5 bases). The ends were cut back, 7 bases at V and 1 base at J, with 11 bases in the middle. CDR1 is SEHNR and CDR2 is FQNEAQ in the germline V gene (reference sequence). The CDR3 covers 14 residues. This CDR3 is CASNGGLSYNEQFF. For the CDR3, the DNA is TGTGCCAGCAACGGCGGGCTATCCTACAATGAGCAGTTCTTC.

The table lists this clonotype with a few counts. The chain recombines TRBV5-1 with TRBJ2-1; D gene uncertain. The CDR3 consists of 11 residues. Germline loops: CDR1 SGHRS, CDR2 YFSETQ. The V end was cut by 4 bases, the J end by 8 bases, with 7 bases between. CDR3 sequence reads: CASSPADEQFF. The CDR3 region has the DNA TGCGCCAGCAGCCCCGCGGATGAGCAGTTCTTC.